Following are 26 T cell receptor beta chains from one sample sequenced in a study of breast tumors, draining lymph nodes, adjacent tissues. TCRdb recomputed calls from the multiplex PCR reads with MiXCR, one row per CDR3 protein. The data hold more than 30,000 distinct CDR3 sequences, with roughly 69% observed a single time. The source material was breast tumor tissue. These receptors were taken from a female donor with breast cancer. Some clones in this sample may be carry-over from other donors' samples.

The chain recombines TRBV9 with TRBJ2-7, with D perhaps TRBD2 (7 bases). This CDR3 comprises 14 residues. V was pared by 3 bases and J by 7 bases, with 17 bases between. The germline CDR1 and CDR2 sequences are SGDLS and YYNGEE. The CDR3 loop is CASSAGGLASEQYF. Here the CDR3 DNA reads TGTGCCAGCAGCGCCGGGGGGCTAGCGAGTGAGCAGTACTTC.

This clonotype was observed a single time. CDR3 sequence: CASSEGRVRNNSPLHF. CDR3 in DNA: TGTGCCAGCAGTGAAGGGCGAGTCAGGAATAATTCACCCCTCCACTTT. The chain combines TRBV2 with TRBJ1-6; D not certain. CDR1 is SNHLY and CDR2 is FYNNEI in the germline V gene. V was trimmed by 1 base and J by 5 bases, leaving 12 bases between them. The CDR3 covers 16 residues.

CDR3 amino acids: CASSLEAGGVEQYF. CDR3 coding DNA: TGTGCCAGCAGCTTAGAAGCGGGGGGCGTCGAGCAGTACTTC. This chain connects TRBV7-6 to TRBJ2-7, with 9 bases aligning to TRBD2. Trimming removed 1 base from V and 6 bases from J; junction bases left unmatched: 4. This CDR3 region has 14 residues. Germline V lookup: CDR1 SGHVS, CDR2 FNYEAQ.

The CDR3 loop reads CASSGNRDKLNYGYTF. The CDR3, as DNA: TGCGCCAGCAGTGGAAACCGGGACAAACTAAACTATGGCTACACCTTC. The J gene is TRBJ1-2, the V gene TRBV10-2; a possible D gene is TRBD1 (6 bases). Trimming took 4 bases from V and 2 from J, leaving 17 bases between them. This CDR3 comprises 16 residues. Germline V lookup: CDR1 WSHSY, CDR2 SAAADI.

The J gene is TRBJ2-3, the V gene TRBV7-9; tentative D call: TRBD1 (5 bases). The tail of the sequence fits TRBJ1-5 better, so the J call may be wrong. The CDR3 totals 15 residues. Germline CDR1 SEHNR, CDR2 FQNEAQ (reference sequence). CDR3 protein: CASSSSGSGADTQHF. The CDR3 bases are TGTGCCAGCAGCTCTAGCGGGAGCGGGGCAGATACGCAGCATTTT.

This clonotype was observed a handful of times. The J gene is TRBJ1-1, the V gene TRBV20-1, with D perhaps TRBD1 (5 bases). The germline V and J ends were trimmed by 4 bases and 2 bases, with 14 bases remaining between them. Germline CDR1 is DFQATT and CDR2 is SNEGSKA (reference sequence). The CDR3 has 14 residues. CDR3 protein: CSATAGGVNTEAFF. The CDR3 DNA is TGCAGTGCTACTGCCGGGGGGGTAAACACTGAAGCTTTCTTT.

Points on this clonotype: A read error may explain this, as a much larger clone is one base away. The conserved phenylalanine or tryptophan is not found at the CDR3 terminus, so this likely reflects a read error. The chain combines TRBV11-2 with TRBJ2-7, with a possible D match to TRBD2 (5 bases). V shed 4 bases and J shed 7 bases, with 11 bases lying between them. The length of the CDR3 is 12 residues. Looked up from germline, CDR1 is SGHAT and CDR2 is FQNNGV. Written as DNA, the CDR3 is TGTGCCAGCAGCTCCGGGGTTGGGGAGCAGTACCTC. Encoded protein: CASSSGVGEQYL.

The J gene is TRBJ1-3, the V gene TRBV7-9; no clear D. Germline CDR1 and CDR2: SEHNR and FQNEAQ (reference sequence). V was pared by 5 bases and J by 4 bases, with 9 bases between. This CDR3 is 13 amino acids long. The CDR3 sequence is CASSGSSGNTIYF. For the CDR3, the DNA is TGTGCCAGCAGCGGAAGCTCGGGAAACACCATATATTTT. The variable domain in full, completed from reference TRBV7-9 and TRBJ1-3, reads DTGVSQNPRHKITKRGQNVTFRCDPISEHNRLYWYRQTLGQGPEFLTYFQNEAQLEKSRLLSDRFSAERPKGSFSTLEIQRTEQGDSAMYLCASSGSSGNTIYFGEGSWLTVV.

The chain recombines TRBV4-2 with TRBJ2-7, with D perhaps matching TRBD1 (5 bases). The length of the CDR3 is 17 residues. CDR1 and CDR2 (germline): LGHNA, YNFKEQ. V lost 0 bases and J 2 bases, leaving 17 bases between the germline ends. The CDR3 sequence: CASSQDSARVIPYEQYF. Written as DNA, the CDR3 is TGTGCCAGCAGCCAAGATTCGGCCAGGGTCATTCCCTACGAGCAGTACTTC.

This clonotype was seen a handful of times. This rearrangement joins TRBV6-4 to TRBJ2-3; unclear D gene. Trimming removed 2 bases at V and 8 bases at J, with 11 bases between. Germline CDR1 is MRHNA and CDR2 is SNTAGT. This CDR3 has 13 residues. This CDR3 is CASSDIPDGTQYF. CDR3 sequence (DNA): TGTGCCAGCAGTGACATTCCGGACGGTACGCAGTATTTT.

This clonotype was counted ten times or more. The chain links TRBV28 to TRBJ2-7; 12 nucleotides line up with TRBD1. This CDR3 contains 14 residues. The J segment lost 7 bases and the V segment lost 4 bases, leaving 5 bases of the junction unmatched. CDR1 is MDHEN, CDR2 SYDVKM, per germline. In DNA form, the CDR3 reads TGTGCCAGCAGTTCCCGGGGACAGGGGGCTGAGCAGTACTTC. It encodes CASSSRGQGAEQYF.

The chain carries TRBV12-5 and TRBJ2-2, with 7 bases aligning to TRBD2. The V segment lost 8 bases and the J segment 6 bases; nucleotides outside the gene matches: 3. This CDR3 comprises 12 residues. In germline, CDR1 is LGHNT, CDR2 FRNRAP. This CDR3 reads CASLGGAGELFF. CDR3 coding DNA: TGTGCTAGTCTGGGGGGGGCCGGGGAGCTGTTTTTT.

This clonotype showed up many times. This chain links TRBV5-1 with TRBJ2-1, with no clear D. Trimming removed 3 bases at V and 4 bases at J, with 8 bases between. CDR3 length equals 13 residues. Germline V gene lookup returns CDR1 SGHRS and CDR2 YFSETQ. The CDR3 sequence: CASSSNIYNEQFF. CDR3 bases: TGCGCCAGCAGCTCGAACATTTACAATGAGCAGTTCTTC.

J is TRBJ1-2 and V is TRBV15; tentative D call: TRBD1 (6 bases). Germline-derived CDR1 and CDR2 are LNHNV and YYDKDF (reference sequence). V lost 6 bases and J 3 bases, leaving 11 bases between the germline ends. The CDR3 runs 13 residues. CDR3 DNA: TGTGCCACCAGTCCAGGGGCCGACTATGGCTACACCTTC. Translating it yields CATSPGADYGYTF.

The J gene is TRBJ2-2, the V gene TRBV7-3; TRBD2 aligns across 15 bases. Germline CDR1 reads SGHTA; CDR2 reads FQGTGA. V lost 0 bases, J lost 3 bases, and 2 bases stayed unmatched. This CDR3 contains 18 residues. Here the CDR3 DNA reads TGTGCCAGCAGCTTAACTGGACTAGCGGGAGGGTACACCGGGGAGCTGTTTTTT. It yields the protein CASSLTGLAGGYTGELFF.

The CDR3 DNA reads TGCGCCAGCAGGTCCGGACTAGCCAAGTACCAAGAGACCCAGTACTTC. Amino acids: CASRSGLAKYQETQYF. The chain uses TRBV5-1 and TRBJ2-5; 8 nucleotides line up with TRBD2. The V and J ends lost 5 bases and 0 bases, in that order; junction bases with no gene match: 9. The CDR3 has 16 amino acids. Germline values: CDR1 SGHRS, CDR2 YFSETQ. Full variable domain (missing parts from reference TRBV5-1 and TRBJ2-5): KAGVTQTPRYLIKTRGQQVTLSCSPISGHRSVSWYQQTPGQGLQFLFEYFSETQRNKGNFPGRFSGRQFSNSRSEMNVSTLELGDSALYLCASRSGLAKYQETQYFGPGTRLLVL.

This clonotype was observed once. The gene calls are TRBV7-8 and TRBJ1-4; TRBD1 agrees at 10 bases. The CDR3 consists of 16 residues. The V and J ends lost 5 bases and 6 bases, in that order; junction bases with no gene match: 9. Germline assignment: CDR1 SGHVS and CDR2 FQNEAQ. CDR3: CASSGRDRGWDEKLFF. The CDR3 DNA sequence: TGTGCCAGCAGCGGGAGGGACAGGGGATGGGATGAAAAACTGTTTTTT.

The V gene is TRBV7-2, the J gene TRBJ2-3, with 7 bases matching TRBD1. After removal of 7 bases from V and 10 bases from J, the junction contained 14 bases not matched to a gene. CDR3 length equals 14 residues. The germline CDR1 and CDR2 sequences are SGHTA and FQGNSA. The CDR3 region has the DNA TGTGCCAGCACGAAGACAGGGACCGGAGGAGCGCAGTATTTT. Translating it yields CASTKTGTGGAQYF.

The chain couples TRBV29-1 to TRBJ1-5; TRBD1 agrees at 10 bases. Germline V CDR1 and CDR2: SQVTM, ANQGSEA. Trimming at V came to 4 bases and at J to 6 bases, leaving 3 bases not matched to a gene. This CDR3 is built from 13 residues. CDR3 DNA sequence: TGCAGCGTTGGACAGGGGGCTGGTCAGCCCCAGCATTTT. Translation gives CSVGQGAGQPQHF. The whole variable domain, remainder taken from reference TRBV29-1 and TRBJ1-5, is SAVISQKPSRDICQRGTSLTIQCQVDSQVTMMFWYRQQPGQSLTLIATANQGSEATYESGFVIDKFPISRPNLTFSTLTVSNMSPEDSSIYLCSVGQGAGQPQHFGDGTRLSIL.

This chain links TRBV7-8 with TRBJ2-2; no firm D call. The CDR3 loop spans 12 amino acids. Germline V gene data show CDR1 as SGHVS and CDR2 as FQNEAQ. V was clipped by 5 bases and J by 10 bases, with 11 bases between them. Here the CDR3 DNA reads TGTGCCAGCAGCCCCGGTGACGAGGAGCTGTTTTTT. It is translated as CASSPGDEELFF.

The J gene is TRBJ2-7, the V gene TRBV15, with a weak D call TRBD1 (5 bases). In germline, CDR1 is LNHNV, CDR2 YYDKDF (reference sequence). Trimming took off 1 base at V and 3 bases at J, with 10 bases between the two ends. The CDR3 is 14 amino acids. CDR3 bases: TGTGCCACCAGCAGAGTAATGGGGCTCTACGAGCAGTACTTC. It is translated as CATSRVMGLYEQYF.

There are many counts of this clonotype. J is TRBJ1-5 and V is TRBV5-8, with D possibly matching TRBD1 (6 bases). Germline V lookup: CDR1 SGHTS, CDR2 YDEGEE. V gave up 1 base and J gave up 2 bases, with 10 bases separating them. CDR3 length: 15 amino acids. CDR3 amino acids: CASSLTSGGNQPQHF. CDR3 nucleotide sequence: TGTGCCAGCAGCTTGACGTCAGGGGGCAATCAGCCCCAGCATTTT.

The gene calls are TRBV12-3 or TRBV12-4 and TRBJ1-3, with 9 bases aligning to TRBD1. The V and J ends lost 1 base and 2 bases, in that order; junction bases with no gene match: 0. CDR3 length: 15 residues. The DNA of the CDR3 is TGTGCCAGCAGTTTAGGACAGGGGGCTGGAAACACCATATATTTT. This translates into CASSLGQGAGNTIYF.

This clonotype was found once. Its ends do not fully match the called genes, so a read error is possible. The chain recombines TRBV12-3 or TRBV12-4 with TRBJ2-5, with D perhaps TRBD2 (6 bases). There are 15 residues in the CDR3. The CDR3 region has the DNA TGTGCTAGCGGCCCAACGGCAGGCGACCAAGAGACCCAATACTTC. Translation gives CASGPTAGDQETQYF.

The J gene is TRBJ1-6, the V gene TRBV20-1; a weak D match, TRBD1 (5 bases). From germline, CDR1 is DFQATT and CDR2 SNEGSKA (reference sequence). V lost 3 bases and J 8 bases, leaving 14 bases between the germline ends. This CDR3 has 14 amino acids. CDR3 DNA sequence: TGCAGTGCTAGGGGAGACAGAAGAGATTCACCCCTCCACTTT. Protein product: CSARGDRRDSPLHF.

The V gene is TRBV20-1, the J gene TRBJ2-7, with 12 bases fitting TRBD2. The length of the CDR3 is 14 residues. J gave up 3 bases and V 4 bases, and 4 bases lay outside the gene matches. Germline-derived CDR1 and CDR2 are DFQATT and SNEGSKA (reference sequence). The CDR3 DNA follows: TGCAGTGCTATGTGGACTAGCGGGAACTACGAGCAGTACTTC. The encoded protein is CSAMWTSGNYEQYF.